This TCR beta chain was identified during a study of control samples from healthy donors and cancer patients. From germline, CDR1 is SGHVS and CDR2 FQNEAQ. J was trimmed by 7 bases and V by 5 bases; bases with no gene match: 10. This CDR3 has 15 amino acids. Assay used: immunoSEQ multiplex PCR; TCRdb lists only in-frame clones, some missing. The sample holds 25,000 to 30,000 clones, approximately 87% seen once. The rearrangement joins TRBV7-8 to TRBJ2-5; 10 bases align to TRBD2. Sequencing input: PBMCs. This receptor was taken from a woman aged 40-49 years with lung cancer. CDR3 region: CASSLASGGLGTQYF. Here the CDR3 DNA reads TGTGCCAGCAGCCTTGCTAGCGGGGGCCTCGGGACCCAGTACTTC.